This section outlines one TCR beta chain sequence together with its context. Libraries were prepared by immunoSEQ multiplex PCR; TCRdb keeps only in-frame clonotypes and omits some of them. Found here are around 92,000 clones, about 93% of them singletons; the top ten hold roughly 4.5%. The data derive from a study of T cell changes during pregnancy in multiple sclerosis. This CDR3 region has 13 residues. Germline CDR1 is ENHRY and CDR2 is SYGVKD. The V and J ends lost 6 bases and 2 bases respectively, with 10 bases between them. The chain carries TRBV10-3 and TRBJ1-2; possible D gene TRBD1, 6 bases. Sequenced material: peripheral blood, taken in the first trimester of pregnancy. The sequence was obtained from a female donor with multiple sclerosis, enrolled in a pregnancy study. The CDR3 coding sequence is TGTGCCATCAGCCGGACAGTAAACTATGGCTACACCTTC. Residues: CAISRTVNYGYTF.